This is a list of T cell receptor beta chains from one sample in a study of T cells in Graves' hyperthyroidism and ophthalmopathy. TCRdb called the multiplex PCR reads again in MiXCR, with one record for every CDR3 protein. Of hundreds of thousands of distinct CDR3 sequences listed, approximately 14% are singletons. Sequences were obtained from blood. The receptors here all came from a woman between 18 and 29 years old with Graves' hyperthyroidism. Both conserved end residues are trimmed from each CDR3. Size is stated for part of the rows, as once, few or many counts, or as a class when the clone is expanded.

CDR3aa: ASSLRTGLSTSGNTIY; abundance: many; v_gene: TRBV7-2; len: 16
CDR3aa: ASDGGQVYGYT; abundance: many; v_gene: TRBV2; len: 11
CDR3aa: ASKGPGLAGVYDEQF; abundance: -; v_gene: TRBV28; len: 15
CDR3aa: ASSQVSGLAKTQY; abundance: -; v_gene: TRBV3-1; len: 13
CDR3aa: ASSYFGTGVYTEAF; abundance: -; v_gene: TRBV6-1; len: 14
CDR3aa: ASSLVFRGPQPQH; abundance: -; v_gene: TRBV7-4; len: 13
CDR3aa: ASGLNGFGRGNSPLH; abundance: -; v_gene: TRBV6-1; len: 15
CDR3aa: ATKARGNTGELF; abundance: many; v_gene: TRBV24-1; len: 12
CDR3aa: ASSPETRTYEQY; abundance: few; v_gene: TRBV6-1; len: 12
CDR3aa: ASSPQGAGGTEAF; abundance: -; v_gene: TRBV4-1; len: 13
CDR3aa: ASTPPTEADTQY; abundance: many; v_gene: TRBV28; len: 12
CDR3aa: ASSLRGRTSGRAIDEQF; abundance: many; v_gene: TRBV28; len: 17
CDR3aa: ASSFGNTDTQY; abundance: many; v_gene: TRBV28; len: 11
CDR3aa: AISGNRGPNTEAF; abundance: many; v_gene: TRBV10-3; len: 13
CDR3aa: ASKNEGLAAPGEQF; abundance: many; v_gene: TRBV28; len: 14
CDR3aa: ASTEETVAQY; abundance: many; v_gene: TRBV2; len: 10
CDR3aa: ASSPPSPNYSYNEQF; abundance: -; v_gene: TRBV27; len: 15
CDR3aa: ASSRPGQGEYEQY; abundance: -; v_gene: TRBV19; len: 13
CDR3aa: SASGTGVYEQY; abundance: many; v_gene: TRBV20-1; len: 11
CDR3aa: ASSFDRGTDTQY; abundance: many; v_gene: TRBV5-1; len: 12
CDR3aa: ASSEGGDGFADGYT; abundance: once; v_gene: TRBV6-1; len: 14
CDR3aa: ATSDLAYREDEQF; abundance: many; v_gene: TRBV24-1; len: 13
CDR3aa: ASSFSITGGGYT; abundance: -; v_gene: TRBV7-8; len: 12
CDR3aa: ASCRDRGQGANVLT; abundance: few; v_gene: TRBV2; len: 14
CDR3aa: ASSPLGGASYGYT; abundance: few; v_gene: TRBV18; len: 13
CDR3aa: ASSIQQNTGELF; abundance: -; v_gene: TRBV19; len: 12
CDR3aa: ASSPATGARDTQY; abundance: few; v_gene: TRBV7-9; len: 13
CDR3aa: ATSERDTGDTQY; abundance: -; v_gene: TRBV24-1; len: 12
CDR3aa: ASSPRGQGGYNEQF; abundance: many; v_gene: TRBV11-2; len: 14
CDR3aa: ASSLPRDRGKAF; abundance: -; v_gene: TRBV7-2; len: 12
CDR3aa: ASSPIRTVSYEQY; abundance: few; v_gene: TRBV18; len: 13
CDR3aa: ASSPSGVAGGLEQY; abundance: few; v_gene: TRBV5-1; len: 14
CDR3aa: ASSLGPDWHTDTQY; abundance: -; v_gene: TRBV13; len: 14
CDR3aa: SARPRRGGLYEQY; abundance: -; v_gene: TRBV20-1; len: 13
CDR3aa: ASSEDSGGGDEQF; abundance: many; v_gene: TRBV10-1; len: 13
CDR3aa: ASSQVPSGLPRYTEAF; abundance: many; v_gene: TRBV4-1; len: 16
CDR3aa: ASSQRGFAGELF; abundance: -; v_gene: TRBV14; len: 12
CDR3aa: ASSETGAGEQF; abundance: many; v_gene: TRBV10-1; len: 11
CDR3aa: ASSLFRDTEKLF; abundance: few; v_gene: TRBV13; len: 12
CDR3aa: ASTEPSGTGVTQPQH; abundance: many; v_gene: TRBV12-3/TRBV12-4; len: 15
CDR3aa: ASSGWASGLSYEQY; abundance: many; v_gene: TRBV2; len: 14
CDR3aa: ASSSSIWVHYGYT; abundance: -; v_gene: TRBV7-9; len: 13
CDR3aa: ASSLLFGESGRTDTQY; abundance: many; v_gene: TRBV28; len: 16
CDR3aa: NARKAAGGLYNEQF; abundance: many; v_gene: TRBV20-1; len: 14
CDR3aa: ASISEGLGKLF; abundance: -; v_gene: TRBV28; len: 11
CDR3aa: ASSSGLAGDTGELF; abundance: many; v_gene: TRBV6-1; len: 14
CDR3aa: ASSLGQEGNTIY; abundance: -; v_gene: TRBV12-3/TRBV12-4; len: 12
CDR3aa: ASSSRMGGYT; abundance: -; v_gene: TRBV27; len: 10
CDR3aa: ASTRSTSGNGNEQF; abundance: -; v_gene: TRBV4-1; len: 14
CDR3aa: ASSPSPGLAGSYEQY; abundance: many; v_gene: TRBV7-8; len: 15
CDR3aa: ASMRVYTGELF; abundance: many; v_gene: TRBV6-1; len: 11
CDR3aa: ASSGTGGKDSPLH; abundance: -; v_gene: TRBV19; len: 13
CDR3aa: ASSSGPQF; abundance: many; v_gene: TRBV7-9; len: 8
CDR3aa: AIRLQGGLEAF; abundance: -; v_gene: TRBV10-3; len: 11
CDR3aa: ATSRDWVQPQH; abundance: -; v_gene: TRBV15; len: 11
CDR3aa: SAGVTGELF; abundance: -; v_gene: TRBV20-1; len: 9
CDR3aa: ASSLDSGRGLADEQF; abundance: many; v_gene: TRBV11-3; len: 15